The clone carrying this TCR beta chain showed up just a few times. Germline-derived CDR1 and CDR2 are MNHEY and SVGAGI. The CDR3 contains 16 residues. Trimming pared 2 bases from V and 6 bases from J, leaving 17 bases between. Semi-nested PCR with Nested Universal Primer A followed constant-region reverse priming of full-length variable regions. Using its own MiXCR run on the 5' RACE reads, TCRdb lists one record per CDR3 protein. The sample lists some 8,700 distinct CDR3 sequences, roughly two thirds occurring once. Sequencing input: tumor-infiltrating naive CD4+ T cells sorted from the breast tumor. Stated subset: naive CD4+ T cells, CD4+CD45RA+CD25-. The rearrangement joins TRBV6-5 to TRBJ1-5; perhaps TRBD1 as D (6 bases). This receptor was obtained from a female donor with breast cancer. This CDR3 is CASSYQDPGEGQPQHF. CDR3 sequence (DNA): TGTGCCAGCAGTTACCAGGATCCAGGGGAAGGTCAGCCCCAGCATTTT.